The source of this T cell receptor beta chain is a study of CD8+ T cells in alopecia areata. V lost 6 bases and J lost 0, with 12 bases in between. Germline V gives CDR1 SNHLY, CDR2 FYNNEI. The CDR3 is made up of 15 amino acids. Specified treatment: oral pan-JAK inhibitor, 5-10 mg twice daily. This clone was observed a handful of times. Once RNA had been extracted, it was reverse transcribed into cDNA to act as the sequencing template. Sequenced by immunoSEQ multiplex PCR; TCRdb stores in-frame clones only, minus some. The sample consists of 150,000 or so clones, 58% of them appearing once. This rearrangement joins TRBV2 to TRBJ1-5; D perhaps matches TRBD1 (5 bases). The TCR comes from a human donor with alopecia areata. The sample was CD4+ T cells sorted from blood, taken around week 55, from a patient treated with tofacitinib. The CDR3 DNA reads TGTGCCAGCAGCATTGGACACAATAGCAATCAGCCCCAGCATTTT. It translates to CASSIGHNSNQPQHF.